Below, 10 T cell receptor beta chains from the same sample are listed, as sequenced in a study of blood T cell repertoires in COVID-19. Some clones are missing from TCRdb's copy, which holds only in-frame ones; the method was immunoSEQ multiplex PCR. The sample contains about 220,000 clones, about 90% of which appear only once. Source material: peripheral blood. The receptors originated from a man aged 35-49 years with active or convalescent COVID-19.

This clone was recorded once. The rearrangement joins TRBV9 to TRBJ2-7, with 10 positions matching TRBD2. Germline-derived CDR1 and CDR2 are SGDLS and YYNGEE. The CDR3 runs to 16 residues. With 4 bases clipped from V and 4 bases from J, the junction kept 11 bases outside the gene matches. CDR3: CASSSGTSAHGYEQYF. The CDR3 DNA sequence: TGTGCCAGCAGCTCGGGGACTAGCGCTCATGGTTACGAGCAGTACTTC.

V usage is TRBV2 and J usage is TRBJ2-5; D gene uncertain. V shed 1 base and J shed 5 bases, with 11 bases lying between them. This CDR3 has 14 residues. The germline V gene encodes CDR1 SNHLY and CDR2 FYNNEI. This chain's CDR3 is CASSEDRIGETQYF. CDR3 nucleotide sequence: TGTGCCAGCAGTGAAGACCGGATCGGGGAGACCCAGTACTTC.

This clone was detected only a few times. V and J are TRBV7-3 and TRBJ1-6; TRBD1 agrees at 7 bases. The CDR3 runs to 15 residues. V shed 0 bases and J 7 bases; nucleotides not matched to a gene: 3. Germline V CDR1 and CDR2: SGHTA, FQGTGA. The CDR3 bases are TGTGCCAGCAGCTTAACCGGGACAGCAAATTCACCCCTCCACTTT. This encodes CASSLTGTANSPLHF. Combining the CDR3 with reference TRBV7-3 and TRBJ1-6 gives the whole variable domain GAGVSQTPSNKVTEKGKYVELRCDPISGHTALYWYRQSLGQGPEFLIYFQGTGAADDSGLPNDRFFAVRPEGSVSTLKIQRTERGDSAVYLCASSLTGTANSPLHFGNGTRLTVT.

This chain connects TRBV3-1 (or the pseudogene TRBV3-2) to TRBJ1-1; tentative D call: TRBD1 (6 bases). The germline V and J ends were trimmed by 3 bases and 1 base, with 15 bases remaining between them. The germline gives CDR1 LGHDT, CDR2 YNNKEL (reference sequence). The CDR3 loop spans 16 amino acids. The CDR3 is CASSQWRGGENTEAFF. In DNA form, the CDR3 reads TGTGCCAGCAGCCAGTGGAGGGGGGGGGAGAACACTGAAGCTTTCTTT.

The chain has TRBV11-2 and TRBJ1-3; D gene unclear. The V end lost 4 bases, the J end lost 1 base, and 8 bases lay between the germline ends. Per the germline V gene, CDR1 is SGHAT and CDR2 is FQNNGV. CDR3 size: 14 residues. For the CDR3, the DNA is TGTGCCAGCAGCTCCCCTGTATCTGGAAACACCATATATTTT. Translating gives CASSSPVSGNTIYF.

The genes are TRBV3-1 (or the pseudogene TRBV3-2) and TRBJ1-6, with TRBD1 matching over 8 bases. Germline V gives CDR1 LGHDT, CDR2 YNNKEL (reference sequence). The CDR3 is made up of 16 amino acids. J gave up 9 bases and V 0 bases, and 7 bases lay outside the gene matches. CDR3 region: CASSQEDRAIGSPLHF. The CDR3 coding sequence is TGTGCCAGCAGCCAAGAGGACAGGGCGATAGGTTCACCCCTCCACTTT.

The rearrangement links TRBV18 to TRBJ1-1; weak D call: TRBD1 (5 bases). The germline V and J ends were trimmed by 3 bases and 1 base, with 15 bases remaining between them. This CDR3 contains 16 residues. Germline V gene lookup returns CDR1 KGHSH and CDR2 LQKENI. This CDR3 is CASSPGPGLKNTEAFF. CDR3 in DNA: TGTGCCAGCTCACCGGGCCCAGGGTTGAAGAACACTGAAGCTTTCTTT.

By sample fraction, this clone is medium-sized. The chain carries TRBV10-1 and TRBJ1-6; a possible D gene is TRBD1 (5 bases). Germline V CDR1 and CDR2: WNHNN, SYGVQD (reference sequence). With 2 bases removed from V and 2 bases from J, the gap between germline ends came to 13 bases. CDR3 length: 17 amino acids. For the CDR3, the DNA is TGCGCCAGCAGTGAGGATTTAGGGGTCACCTATAATTCACCCCTCCACTTT. It translates to CASSEDLGVTYNSPLHF.

The V gene is TRBV27, the J gene TRBJ1-1, with a weak D call TRBD1 (5 bases). The CDR3 contains 13 residues. V lost 6 bases, J lost 1 base, and 9 bases lay in between. Looked up from germline, CDR1 is MNHEY and CDR2 is SMNVEV (reference sequence). CDR3 amino acids: CASSLGRNTEAFF. CDR3 DNA sequence: TGTGCCAGCAGCCTGGGGCGGAACACTGAAGCTTTCTTT.

The chain is built from TRBV6-6 and TRBJ2-7; 7 positions agree with TRBD1. Germline assignment: CDR1 MNHNY and CDR2 SVGAGI (reference sequence). The ends lost 2 bases at V and 5 bases at J; junction bases unmatched: 9. This CDR3 has 15 residues. In nucleotides, the CDR3 is TGTGCCAGCAGTTACCCCCCAGGGGGAAGCGACGAGCAGTACTTC. Translating gives CASSYPPGGSDEQYF.